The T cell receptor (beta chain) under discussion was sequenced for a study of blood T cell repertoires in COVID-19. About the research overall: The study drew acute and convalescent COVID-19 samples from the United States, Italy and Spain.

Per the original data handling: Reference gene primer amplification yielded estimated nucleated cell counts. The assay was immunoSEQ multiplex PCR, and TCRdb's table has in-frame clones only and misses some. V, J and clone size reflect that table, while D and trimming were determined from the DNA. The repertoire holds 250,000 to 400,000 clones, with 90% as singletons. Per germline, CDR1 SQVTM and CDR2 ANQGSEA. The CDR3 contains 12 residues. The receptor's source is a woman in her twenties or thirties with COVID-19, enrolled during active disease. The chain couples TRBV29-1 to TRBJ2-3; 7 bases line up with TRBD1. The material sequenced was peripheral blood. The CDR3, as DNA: TGCAGTGAGAGAGGGGGCGGCGATACGCAGTATTTT. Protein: CSERGGGDTQYF.